This T cell receptor beta chain was obtained from a study of beta chain features in type 1 diabetes. Looking at the study overall: The patients were much like the healthy donors in age, gender and cell yields. The examined sorted cells totaled 107,917,701 across samples.

All of the isolated RNA was reverse transcribed, so expressed TCRB transcripts were sequenced. Naive, central memory and regulatory T cell samples came to a mean of approximately 3.3 million reads. The data were produced by immunoSEQ multiplex PCR, yet TCRdb's version contains in-frame clones alone and is incomplete. The data show around 710,000 clones, 9.5% to 15% seen once. Worth noting for this clone: Its antigen is undetermined.

The V gene end was trimmed by 3 bases and the J gene end by 3 bases; junction bases not matched to a gene: 10. From germline, CDR1 is SGHRS and CDR2 YFSETQ. This CDR3 is built from 17 residues. Study-wide results and caveats: Among patients with Type 1 diabetes, TCRB CDR3s were moderately but significantly shorter in every one of the four CD4+ subsets.

The chain links TRBV5-1 to TRBJ2-3; TRBD2 aligns across 10 bases. This receptor was obtained from a man aged 30 to 45 with type 1 diabetes. The material sequenced was naive CD4+ T cells from blood. CDR3 residues: CASSSMGGTSATDTQYF. The CDR3, as DNA: TGCGCCAGCAGCTCGATGGGCGGGACTAGCGCAACAGATACGCAGTATTTT. The complete variable domain, with remaining parts taken from reference TRBV5-1 and TRBJ2-3, reads KAGVTQTPRYLIKTRGQQVTLSCSPISGHRSVSWYQQTPGQGLQFLFEYFSETQRNKGNFPGRFSGRQFSNSRSEMNVSTLELGDSALYLCASSSMGGTSATDTQYFGPGTRLTVL.